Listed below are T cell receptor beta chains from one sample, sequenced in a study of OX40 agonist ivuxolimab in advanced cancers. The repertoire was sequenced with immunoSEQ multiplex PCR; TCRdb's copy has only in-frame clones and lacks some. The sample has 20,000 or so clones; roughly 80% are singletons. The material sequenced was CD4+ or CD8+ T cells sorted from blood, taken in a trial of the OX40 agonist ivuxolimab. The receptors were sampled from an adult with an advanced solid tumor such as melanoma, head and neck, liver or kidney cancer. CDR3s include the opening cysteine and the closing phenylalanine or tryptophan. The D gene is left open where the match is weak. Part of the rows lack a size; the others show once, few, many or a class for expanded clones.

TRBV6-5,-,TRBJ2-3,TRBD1,CASRDRESTDTQYF,TGTGCCAGCAGGGACAGGGAAAGTACAGATACGCAGTATTTT
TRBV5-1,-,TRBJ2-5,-,CASSPTGEGETQYF,TGCGCCAGCAGCCCGACAGGGGAGGGAGAGACCCAGTACTTC
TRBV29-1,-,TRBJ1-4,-,CSKSENEKLFF,TGCAGTAAGTCCGAGAATGAAAAACTGTTTTTT
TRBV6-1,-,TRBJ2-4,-,CASSDHSLLAKNIQYF,TGTGCCAGCAGTGATCACAGTTTACTAGCCAAAAACATTCAGTACTTC
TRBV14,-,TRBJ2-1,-,CASSQVALGEQFF,TGTGCCAGCAGCCAAGTCGCTTTGGGGGAGCAGTTCTTC
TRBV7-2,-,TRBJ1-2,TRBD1,CASSLAQGETYGYTF,TGTGCCAGCAGCTTAGCCCAGGGGGAGACCTATGGCTACACCTTC
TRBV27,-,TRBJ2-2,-,CASSLATSTGELFF,TGTGCCAGCAGTTTAGCCACAAGCACCGGGGAGCTGTTTTTT
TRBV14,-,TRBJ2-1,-,CASSQGGQQFF,TGTGCCAGCAGCCAAGGTGGACAGCAGTTCTTC
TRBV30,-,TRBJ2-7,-,CAWSGYRASYEQYF,TGTGCCTGGAGTGGATATCGGGCCTCCTACGAGCAGTACTTC
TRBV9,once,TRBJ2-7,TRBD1,CASSGGQGAFEQYF,TGTGCCAGCAGCGGGGGACAGGGGGCGTTCGAGCAGTACTTC